A single sample is the source of the 9 T cell receptor beta chains below, sequenced in a study of cytomegalovirus exposure and HLA in healthy donors. The PCR contained 60 Vbeta and 13 Jbeta primers. TCRdb keeps only in-frame clones here, not all; method: immunoSEQ multiplex PCR. Of around 120,000 clones detected, roughly 65% appear once; the ten largest clones hold 10%. Sequenced sample: PBMCs. Receptors were obtained from a man aged 35 to 55 in good health and CMV-seropositive.

The V gene is TRBV18, the J gene TRBJ1-1; tentative D call: TRBD1 (6 bases). Per the germline V gene, CDR1 is KGHSH and CDR2 is LQKENI. V was clipped by 3 bases and J by 3 bases, with 8 bases between them. This CDR3 has 13 amino acids. The CDR3 region is CASSPGGHTEAFF. CDR3 DNA sequence: TGTGCCAGCTCACCGGGGGGGCACACTGAAGCTTTCTTT.

The chain uses TRBV19 and TRBJ2-2, with D possibly being TRBD1 (5 bases). Germline loops: CDR1 LNHDA, CDR2 SQIVND (reference sequence). The CDR3 is 14 amino acids. The germline V and J ends were trimmed by 7 bases and 4 bases, with 13 bases remaining between them. The CDR3 nucleotides read TGTGCCAGTATAGGGGTGGGGTTCACCGGGGAGCTGTTTTTT. Its protein product is CASIGVGFTGELFF.

The count of this clone is one. The V and J genes are TRBV7-3 and TRBJ2-5; 8 positions agree with TRBD2. With 0 bases clipped from V and 2 bases from J, the junction kept 2 bases outside the gene matches. CDR1 and CDR2 from the germline V gene are SGHTA and FQGTGA. The CDR3 totals 15 residues. CDR3 bases: TGTGCCAGCAGCTTAACTAGCGGGACACAAGAGACCCAGTACTTC. Its protein is CASSLTSGTQETQYF. Combining the CDR3 with reference TRBV7-3 and TRBJ2-5 gives the whole variable domain GAGVSQTPSNKVTEKGKYVELRCDPISGHTALYWYRQSLGQGPEFLIYFQGTGAADDSGLPNDRFFAVRPEGSVSTLKIQRTERGDSAVYLCASSLTSGTQETQYFGPGTRLLVL.

The chain couples TRBV7-2 to TRBJ2-7; 9 bases are shared with TRBD2. This CDR3 is 15 amino acids long. The germline CDR1 and CDR2 sequences are SGHTA and FQGNSA. V lost 2 bases and J lost 4; bases outside the gene matches: 6. This chain's CDR3 is CASSLTLAGVYEQYF. The CDR3 nucleotides read TGTGCCAGCAGCTTAACATTAGCGGGAGTGTACGAGCAGTACTTC.

The rearrangement links TRBV9 to TRBJ2-1; D remains unclear. V lost 2 bases to trimming and J lost 10 bases, with 13 bases between them. This CDR3 has 13 residues. Germline CDR1 SGDLS, CDR2 YYNGEE. CDR3 residues: CASSVTPYGEQFF. CDR3 coding DNA: TGTGCCAGCAGCGTCACTCCCTACGGGGAGCAGTTCTTC.

This chain connects TRBV29-1 to TRBJ1-1; 7 bases are shared with TRBD1. Trimming removed 5 bases from V and 4 bases from J; junction bases left unmatched: 7. Germline assignment: CDR1 SQVTM and CDR2 ANQGSEA. The CDR3 is 13 residues long. The DNA for the CDR3 is TGCAGCGTTCTACAGGGGAGGAGCACTGAAGCTTTCTTT. Its translation is CSVLQGRSTEAFF. Looking up the rest from reference TRBV29-1 and TRBJ1-1 gives the full variable domain: SAVISQKPSRDICQRGTSLTIQCQVDSQVTMMFWYRQQPGQSLTLIATANQGSEATYESGFVIDKFPISRPNLTFSTLTVSNMSPEDSSIYLCSVLQGRSTEAFFGQGTRLTVV.

V gene TRBV19 combines with J gene TRBJ2-7; D not resolved. V lost 2 bases to trimming and J lost 1 base, with 9 bases between them. CDR3 size: 14 residues. CDR1 and CDR2 from the germline V gene are LNHDA and SQIVND (reference sequence). The CDR3 spells CASSISTASYEQYF. The CDR3 nucleotides read TGTGCCAGTAGTATATCAACAGCTTCCTACGAGCAGTACTTC.

The chain recombines TRBV18 with TRBJ2-7; 10 positions match TRBD1. Per germline, CDR1 KGHSH and CDR2 LQKENI. The CDR3 is 16 residues long. The trim removed 3 bases at V and 6 bases at J, leaving 11 bases unmatched. DNA for the CDR3: TGTGCCAGCTCACCGGCCGGGACAGGGGAATGGGGCGAGCAGTACTTC. Protein: CASSPAGTGEWGEQYF.

This clone has more than one count but fewer than ten. The chain links TRBV5-1 to TRBJ2-3; TRBD2 aligns across 11 bases. The CDR3 extends over 15 amino acids. Per germline, CDR1 SGHRS and CDR2 YFSETQ. V was pared by 7 bases and J by 3 bases, with 7 bases of the junction left unmatched. In DNA, the CDR3 is TGCGCCAGCGAAATAGCGGGAGGGCGGACAGATACGCAGTATTTT. Translating gives CASEIAGGRTDTQYF.